Detailed here is one T cell receptor (beta chain). The data originate from a study of T cell clones after liver transplantation. This CDR3 has 14 residues. Germline V gene sequence: CDR1 SGHNT, CDR2 YYREEE (reference sequence). Trimming took off 6 bases at V and 0 bases at J, with 11 bases between the two ends. The data were produced by immunoSEQ multiplex PCR, yet TCRdb's version contains in-frame clones alone and is incomplete. The sample lists roughly 100,000 clones; 84% were seen once. This TCR derives from a human patient who received a liver transplant. Among the T cells, some may be from the graft donor. This specimen consisted of CD4+ T cells from blood, obtained roughly 50 months after liver transplant. V usage is TRBV5-4 and J usage is TRBJ2-3; a possible D gene is TRBD1 (5 bases). The CDR3 DNA is TGTGCCAGCACCCTGACAGCTAGCACAGATACGCAGTATTTT. Its translation is CASTLTASTDTQYF.